These 24 T cell receptor beta chains came from one sample sequenced in a study of beta chain features in type 1 diabetes. The sequenced template was cDNA made from the entire isolated RNA. The repertoire was sequenced with immunoSEQ multiplex PCR; TCRdb's copy has only in-frame clones and lacks some. This table has a few hundred thousand clones, around 24% appearing once. Findings of the study overall: There was a moderate but significant shortening of TCRB CDR3s in all four CD4+ subsets of Type 1 diabetes patients.

No antigens are known for them. The specimen sequenced was naive CD4+ T cells from blood. The receptors stem from a young woman with type 1 diabetes.

The chain employs TRBV29-1 and TRBJ2-1; tentatively, D is TRBD2 (6 bases). Germline CDR1 and CDR2: SQVTM and ANQGSEA. Trimming shortened V by 4 bases and J by 3 bases, and 16 bases separated the two germline ends. The CDR3 runs 15 residues. CDR3 nucleotide sequence: TGCAGCGTTGTTCAGGAGGGAAGACTCTACAATGAGCAGTTCTTC. Translating gives CSVVQEGRLYNEQFF.

V usage is TRBV4-2 and J usage is TRBJ2-1, with a weak D call TRBD1 (6 bases). The CDR3 consists of 16 residues. The V gene's germline CDR1 is LGHNA and CDR2 YNFKEQ. V lost 0 bases and J lost 4, with 13 bases in between. The CDR3 DNA is TGTGCCAGCAGCCAAGATTTGGGTCAGGGGTACAATGAGCAGTTCTTC. It codes for CASSQDLGQGYNEQFF.

This chain uses TRBV5-1 with TRBJ2-1; 13 positions match TRBD2. Per germline, CDR1 SGHRS and CDR2 YFSETQ. The CDR3 sequence is 15 residues long. After removal of 5 bases from V and 8 bases from J, the junction contained 7 bases not matched to a gene. The CDR3 loop reads CASSKGLAGRDEQFF. The CDR3 coding sequence is TGCGCCAGCAGTAAGGGACTAGCGGGAAGGGATGAGCAGTTCTTC.

V usage is TRBV5-1 and J usage is TRBJ2-1, with 11 bases lining up with TRBD2. The V gene end was trimmed by 4 bases and the J gene end by 3 bases; junction bases not matched to a gene: 3. The V gene's germline CDR1 is SGHRS and CDR2 YFSETQ. CDR3 length equals 15 residues. The CDR3 sequence is CASSGTSGIYNEQFF. The CDR3 nucleotides are TGCGCCAGCAGCGGGACTAGCGGAATCTACAATGAGCAGTTCTTC.

This clone turned up a few times. The rearrangement links TRBV9 to TRBJ2-3; D unresolved. This CDR3 contains 15 residues. Germline CDR1 reads SGDLS; CDR2 reads YYNGEE. The ends were cut back, 1 base at V and 2 bases at J, with 11 bases in the middle. The CDR3 spells CASSVTRYPTDTQYF. In nucleotides, the CDR3 is TGTGCCAGCAGCGTAACCAGGTATCCCACAGATACGCAGTATTTT.

The V and J genes are TRBV28 and TRBJ2-5; D gene ambiguous. This CDR3 comprises 13 residues. Germline lookup yields CDR1 MDHEN and CDR2 SYDVKM. Trimming cost V 4 bases and J 2 bases, with 8 bases left between them. CDR3 DNA sequence: TGTGCCAGCAGTTCCTTAATACAAGAGACCCAGTACTTC. As protein: CASSSLIQETQYF.

The table lists this clone with a few counts. The chain employs TRBV9 and TRBJ1-1, with 11 bases lining up with TRBD1. The V gene's germline CDR1 is SGDLS and CDR2 YYNGEE. V trimming: 0 bases; J trimming: 8 bases; junction bases outside the gene matches: 9. This CDR3 has 16 amino acids. CDR3 amino acids: CASSVDTGQGVSEAFF. For the CDR3, the DNA is TGTGCCAGCAGCGTAGACACGGGACAGGGGGTGTCCGAAGCTTTCTTT.

The CDR3 DNA sequence: TGTGCCAGCAGCTTGGGAGCGGCTATGAACACCGGGGAGCTGTTTTTT. Its protein is CASSLGAAMNTGELFF. The chain has TRBV5-6 and TRBJ2-2; the D gene is possibly TRBD2 (5 bases). Germline values: CDR1 SGHDT, CDR2 YYEEEE. Trimming pared 0 bases from V and 1 base from J, leaving 10 bases between. The CDR3 has 16 residues.

This clone occurred a few times. The chain has TRBV18 and TRBJ1-1; TRBD1 matches at 7 bases. Germline CDR1 and CDR2: KGHSH and LQKENI. The J segment lost 6 bases and the V segment lost 0 bases, leaving 7 bases of the junction unmatched. CDR3 length: 15 residues. CDR3 DNA: TGTGCCAGCTCACCACCGAATGACAGGGAACCTGAAGCTTTCTTT. Translating it yields CASSPPNDREPEAFF.

The chain links TRBV28 to TRBJ1-4, with D uncertain. This CDR3 has 12 residues. CDR1 and CDR2 from the germline V gene are MDHEN and SYDVKM. Trimming took off 3 bases at V and 7 bases at J, with 6 bases between the two ends. CDR3 in amino acids: CASSFQAEKLFF. The CDR3 DNA is TGTGCCAGCAGTTTTCAGGCTGAAAAACTGTTTTTT.

This clone was detected only a few times. The chain is built from TRBV5-6 and TRBJ2-3; perhaps TRBD2 as D (6 bases). Germline values: CDR1 SGHDT, CDR2 YYEEEE. The CDR3 runs to 16 residues. Trimming shortened V by 0 bases and J by 4 bases, and 15 bases separated the two germline ends. This CDR3 is CASSLGLVVRSDTQYF. The CDR3 DNA sequence: TGTGCCAGCAGCTTGGGACTAGTTGTGCGCTCAGATACGCAGTATTTT.

Only a few counts were recorded for this clone. The genes are TRBV7-9 and TRBJ2-3, with D tentatively TRBD1 (5 bases). From germline, CDR1 is SEHNR and CDR2 FQNEAQ (reference sequence). V was pared by 4 bases and J by 2 bases, with 13 bases between. The CDR3 length is 15 residues. Here the CDR3 DNA reads TGTGCCAGCAGCTCCTTGACAGTTATCACAGATACGCAGTATTTT. This translates into CASSSLTVITDTQYF.

This clone turned up a few times. The V gene is TRBV11-2, the J gene TRBJ2-1; D possibly corresponds to TRBD2 (5 bases). Germline V gives CDR1 SGHAT, CDR2 FQNNGV. The V end was cut by 2 bases, the J end by 4 bases, with 12 bases between. The CDR3 is made up of 15 amino acids. The CDR3 is CASSLRRALYNEQFF. CDR3 DNA: TGTGCCAGCAGCTTAAGGCGGGCCCTATACAATGAGCAGTTCTTC.

The chain combines TRBV4-1 with TRBJ2-5; the D gene is possibly TRBD1 (6 bases). Germline CDR1 and CDR2: MGHRA and YSYEKL. V shed 1 base and J shed 7 bases, with 16 bases lying between them. This CDR3 has 15 residues. The CDR3 region is CASSQAGTPRGTQYF. The DNA of the CDR3 is TGCGCCAGCAGCCAAGCCGGGACACCGAGGGGGACCCAGTACTTC.

This clone showed up just a few times. The genes are TRBV2 and TRBJ2-1, with D possibly being TRBD2 (6 bases). The CDR3 is 14 residues long. V was cut by 7 bases and J by 0 bases, with 10 bases left in between. Germline V gene data show CDR1 as SNHLY and CDR2 as FYNNEI. DNA of the CDR3: TGTGCCAGCAATCGGGAGAGCTCCTACAATGAGCAGTTCTTC. Translating gives CASNRESSYNEQFF. The full variable domain, rest sourced from reference TRBV2 and TRBJ2-1, is EPEVTQTPSHQVTQMGQEVILRCVPISNHLYFYWYRQILGQKVEFLVSFYNNEISEKSEIFDDQFSVERPDGSNFTLKIRSTKLEDSAMYFCASNRESSYNEQFFGPGTRLTVL.

The rearrangement links TRBV11-3 to TRBJ1-2; D ambiguous. Germline CDR1 is SGHNT and CDR2 is YENEEA. The CDR3 covers 14 residues. V gave up 5 bases and J gave up 4 bases, with 14 bases separating them. The chain's CDR3 is CASSPRENLYGYTF. CDR3 nucleotide sequence: TGTGCCAGCAGCCCCCGGGAAAACCTCTATGGCTACACCTTC. Complete variable domain (other parts from reference TRBV11-3 and TRBJ1-2): EAGVVQSPRYKIIEKKQPVAFWCNPISGHNTLYWYLQNLGQGPELLIRYENEEAVDDSQLPKDRFSAERLKGVDSTLKIQPAELGDSAVYLCASSPRENLYGYTFGSGTRLTVV.

The V call is TRBV6-1, the J call TRBJ1-1; TRBD1 is a possible D gene (5 bases). From germline, CDR1 is MNHNS and CDR2 SASEGT. This CDR3 has 13 residues. V lost 5 bases, J lost 1 base, and 8 bases lay in between. This chain's CDR3 is CASSPQENTEAFF. As DNA, the CDR3 is TGTGCCAGCAGTCCACAGGAGAACACTGAAGCTTTCTTT.

The V and J genes are TRBV9 and TRBJ1-2, with D unclear. The germline V and J ends were trimmed by 0 bases and 7 bases, with 13 bases remaining between them. Germline loops: CDR1 SGDLS, CDR2 YYNGEE. The CDR3 has 14 amino acids. CDR3 in DNA: TGTGCCAGCAGCGTAGGGCCGGATGCGGGTGGCTACACCTTC. Translated, it gives CASSVGPDAGGYTF.

The J gene is TRBJ1-2, the V gene TRBV9; D is unresolved. The CDR3 is 14 amino acids. Germline lookup yields CDR1 SGDLS and CDR2 YYNGEE. The ends were cut back, 0 bases at V and 7 bases at J, with 13 bases in the middle. CDR3 coding DNA: TGTGCCAGCAGCGTAGCCAATTCGAGGAGTGGCTACACCTTC. It is translated as CASSVANSRSGYTF.

The rearrangement uses TRBV18 and TRBJ2-7, with TRBD2 matching 13 bases. CDR3 length: 15 residues. CDR1 KGHSH and CDR2 LQKENI come from the germline V gene. Trimming at V came to 4 bases and at J to 5 bases, leaving 5 bases not matched to a gene. This chain's CDR3 is CASSRTSGSAHEQYF. CDR3 DNA: TGTGCCAGCTCACGGACTAGCGGGAGCGCCCACGAGCAGTACTTC.

The chain joins TRBV7-8 to TRBJ1-4; 7 nucleotides line up with TRBD1. With V trimmed by 5 bases and J by 5 bases, 8 bases remained unmatched. This CDR3 comprises 15 residues. Germline V gene data show CDR1 as SGHVS and CDR2 as FQNEAQ. In DNA, the CDR3 is TGTGCCAGCAGCGCAGGGACAGACTTCAATGAAAAACTGTTTTTT. This codes for CASSAGTDFNEKLFF.

The DNA of the CDR3 is TGTGCCAGCAGCTTGGGACAGGGGAGGACTGAAACCTACAATGAGCAGTTCTTC. This encodes CASSLGQGRTETYNEQFF. The V call is TRBV5-4, the J call TRBJ2-1; 8 bases line up with TRBD1. This CDR3 comprises 18 residues. The J segment lost 2 bases and the V segment lost 0 bases, leaving 10 bases of the junction unmatched. Germline V gene lookup returns CDR1 SGHNT and CDR2 YYREEE (reference sequence).

The sample holds a few counts of this clone. The chain recombines TRBV19 with TRBJ1-2; 7 bases match TRBD1. Germline CDR1 LNHDA, CDR2 SQIVND (reference sequence). Losses at the gene ends were 7 bases for V and 5 bases for J; bases not matched to a gene: 7. CDR3 length: 13 residues. The CDR3, as DNA: TGTGCCAGTATCGGTACAGGGGAGTATGGCTACACCTTC. As protein: CASIGTGEYGYTF. Combining the CDR3 with reference TRBV19 and TRBJ1-2 gives the whole variable domain DGGITQSPKYLFRKEGQNVTLSCEQNLNHDAMYWYRQDPGQGLRLIYYSQIVNDFQKGDIAEGYSVSREKKESFPLTVTSAQKNPTAFYLCASIGTGEYGYTFGSGTRLTVV.

The chain recombines TRBV28 with TRBJ2-1, with 7 bases that match TRBD1. Germline V gene data show CDR1 as MDHEN and CDR2 as SYDVKM. The CDR3 sequence is 16 residues long. V dropped 5 bases and J dropped 6; count of bases not matched to a gene: 13. CDR3 in amino acids: CASSPIHRGPFNEQFF. The CDR3 nucleotides are TGTGCCAGCAGTCCGATACACAGGGGTCCTTTCAATGAGCAGTTCTTC.